The following is a TCR beta chain sequence with its context. Original analysis: Reference gene primer amplification yielded estimated nucleated cell counts. Generated by immunoSEQ multiplex PCR, the TCRdb table keeps only in-frame clones and is missing some. That table gives V, J and clone size, and the DNA gave D and trimming. The top ten clones hold 1.2% of a sample with about 64,000 clones, approximately 83% of them seen once. Germline CDR1 reads WSHSY; CDR2 reads SAAADI. The CDR3 spans 14 residues. The trim removed 6 bases at V and 3 bases at J, leaving 5 bases unmatched. These data originate in a study of blood T cell repertoires in COVID-19.

Sample: peripheral blood. The chain couples TRBV10-2 to TRBJ2-5; 9 bases are shared with TRBD2. The TCR sequence derives from a man in his forties with acute or convalescent COVID-19. CDR3 DNA: TGCGCCAGCAGGGCCAGCGGGGGGAAAGAGACCCAGTACTTC. Encoded protein: CASRASGGKETQYF.